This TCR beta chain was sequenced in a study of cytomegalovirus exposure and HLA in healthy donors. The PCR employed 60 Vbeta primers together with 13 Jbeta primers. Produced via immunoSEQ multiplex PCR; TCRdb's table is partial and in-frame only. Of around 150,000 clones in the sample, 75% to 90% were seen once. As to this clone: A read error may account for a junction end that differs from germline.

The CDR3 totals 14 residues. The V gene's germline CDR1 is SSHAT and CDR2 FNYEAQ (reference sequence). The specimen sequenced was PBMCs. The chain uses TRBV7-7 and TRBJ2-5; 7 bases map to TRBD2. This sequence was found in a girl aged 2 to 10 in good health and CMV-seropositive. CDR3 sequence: CASSLRLAQETQYF. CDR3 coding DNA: TGTGCTAGCAGCTTAAGACTAGCCCAAGAGACCCAGTACTTC.